The 23 T cell receptor beta chains presented below share a single source sample, sequenced in a study of identical twins. Via MiXCR, TCRdb re-called the 5' RACE reads, giving one row per CDR3 protein. The repertoire holds hundreds of thousands of distinct CDR3 sequences, with 21% as singletons. This same sample was also part of a study on T cells expressing NK-cell markers.

The sample was PBMCs. These receptors were taken from a woman between 18 and 30 years old in good health.

This clonotype was counted many times. An end of the junction does not agree with germline; a read error may underlie this. The chain uses TRBV7-7 and TRBJ2-5; possibly TRBD2 for D (5 bases). Germline V gene data show CDR1 as SSHAT and CDR2 as FNYEAQ (reference sequence). This CDR3 comprises 13 residues. CDR3 sequence: CASSTGVQETQYF. The DNA for the CDR3 is TGTGCTAGCAGCACCGGGGTGCAAGAGACCCAGTACTTC.

This chain links TRBV11-1 with TRBJ2-7; tentative D call: TRBD1 (6 bases). V lost 5 bases, J lost 6 bases, and 11 bases lay in between. The V gene's germline CDR1 is SGHAT and CDR2 FQDESV (reference sequence). This CDR3 is built from 12 residues. In nucleotides, the CDR3 is TGTGCCAGCAGCGGGGGACAAAGCGAGCAGTACTTC. As protein: CASSGGQSEQYF.

This clonotype was found once. V is TRBV9 and J is TRBJ2-2; D not resolved. The CDR3 is 16 amino acids. Germline values: CDR1 SGDLS, CDR2 YYNGEE. V dropped 0 bases and J dropped 3 bases, with 12 bases sitting between them. The DNA for the CDR3 is TGTGCCAGCAGCGTAGGTTTGAAAATGGACACCGGGGAGCTGTTTTTT. Protein product: CASSVGLKMDTGELFF.

This clonotype has ten or more counts. The J gene is TRBJ2-1, the V gene TRBV5-1; tentatively, D is TRBD1 (6 bases). The ends were cut back, 5 bases at V and 0 bases at J, with 12 bases in the middle. Germline V gene lookup returns CDR1 SGHRS and CDR2 YFSETQ. The CDR3 runs 15 residues. The CDR3 nucleotides are TGCGCCAGCAGACTTGGGGGCGACTCCTACAATGAGCAGTTCTTC. Translation: CASRLGGDSYNEQFF. Variable domain in full (rest from reference TRBV5-1 and TRBJ2-1): KAGVTQTPRYLIKTRGQQVTLSCSPISGHRSVSWYQQTPGQGLQFLFEYFSETQRNKGNFPGRFSGRQFSNSRSEMNVSTLELGDSALYLCASRLGGDSYNEQFFGPGTRLTVL.

This chain links TRBV27 with TRBJ2-5, with D perhaps matching TRBD1 (6 bases). Germline V gives CDR1 MNHEY, CDR2 SMNVEV (reference sequence). This CDR3 is 14 amino acids long. V was cut by 4 bases and J by 2 bases, with 11 bases left in between. Here the CDR3 DNA reads TGTGCCAGCAGTTCTCTACAGGGACAAGAGACCCAGTACTTC. This sequence encodes CASSSLQGQETQYF.

This clonotype showed up just once. The V and J genes are TRBV7-3 and TRBJ2-1, with a tentative D call TRBD2 (6 bases). There are 14 residues in the CDR3. The germline V and J ends were trimmed by 3 bases and 7 bases, with 13 bases remaining between them. The germline gives CDR1 SGHTA, CDR2 FQGTGA. The CDR3 bases are TGTGCCAGCAGCTTTGGGGGGTCACAAAATGAGCAGTTCTTC. It is translated as CASSFGGSQNEQFF.

This clonotype appeared a few times. The J gene is TRBJ2-3, the V gene TRBV12-5; 8 bases are shared with TRBD2. The junction had 16 bases not matched to a gene; V was cut back by 5 bases and J by 6 bases. CDR1 LGHNT and CDR2 FRNRAP come from the germline V gene. CDR3 length equals 17 residues. CDR3 DNA sequence: TGTGCTAGTGGTCCCCCCCCGGTAGCGGGGCCCCTGGATACGCAGTATTTT. The encoded protein is CASGPPPVAGPLDTQYF.

The gene calls are TRBV4-1 and TRBJ2-5, with D possibly matching TRBD1 (6 bases). Germline-derived CDR1 and CDR2 are MGHRA and YSYEKL. V was pared by 1 base and J by 1 base, with 10 bases between. The CDR3 loop spans 15 amino acids. CDR3 region: CASSQVTGTQETQYF. For the CDR3, the DNA is TGCGCCAGCAGCCAAGTTACAGGGACCCAAGAGACCCAGTACTTC.

This clonotype was recorded once. The gene calls are TRBV7-2 and TRBJ2-5; tentatively, D is TRBD2 (7 bases). V lost 4 bases and J 5 bases, leaving 17 bases between the germline ends. The CDR3 covers 15 residues. Germline V CDR1 and CDR2: SGHTA, FQGNSA. CDR3 amino acids: CASSSNQGGGETQYF. DNA of the CDR3: TGTGCCAGCAGCTCGAATCAAGGGGGAGGGGAGACCCAGTACTTC.

This clonotype was observed once. The chain joins TRBV4-3 to TRBJ2-3; D may match TRBD1 or TRBD2 (5 bases each). Germline CDR1 and CDR2: LGHNA and YSLEER. V was clipped by 4 bases and J by 6 bases, with 14 bases between them. This CDR3 has 14 amino acids. For the CDR3, the DNA is TGCGCCAGCAGCCTCGGGACGGGTGGGGATACGCAGTATTTT. It yields the protein CASSLGTGGDTQYF.

This clonotype has ten or more counts. This chain joins TRBV6-1 and TRBJ2-5, with D perhaps given as TRBD1 or TRBD2 (5 bases each). Trimming left V 0 bases short and J 1 base short, with 12 bases between. CDR3 length equals 16 residues. Germline CDR1 is MNHNS and CDR2 is SASEGT. This chain's CDR3 is CASSEAQRGIQETQYF. DNA of the CDR3: TGTGCCAGCAGTGAAGCGCAGAGGGGAATCCAAGAGACCCAGTACTTC.

This clonotype was recorded a few times. The J gene is TRBJ1-1, the V gene TRBV29-1, with TRBD1 matching 10 bases. With V trimmed by 7 bases and J by 4 bases, 6 bases remained unmatched. There are 13 residues in the CDR3. Germline V gene data show CDR1 as SQVTM and CDR2 as ANQGSEA. Here the CDR3 reads CSAKTGGSTEAFF. The CDR3 nucleotides are TGCAGCGCCAAGACAGGGGGCTCCACTGAAGCTTTCTTT.

The chain links TRBV20-1 to TRBJ2-7, with 12 positions matching TRBD2. Trimming took 5 bases from V and 1 from J; bases not matched to a gene: 0. Germline V gives CDR1 DFQATT, CDR2 SNEGSKA (reference sequence). This CDR3 has 13 amino acids. CDR3 amino acids: CSALAGGSYEQYF. The CDR3 DNA reads as TGCAGTGCTCTAGCGGGAGGGTCCTACGAGCAGTACTTC.

This clonotype was counted only a few times. The V call is TRBV11-2, the J call TRBJ2-7; the D is unclear. The V and J ends lost 1 base and 5 bases respectively, with 6 bases between them. This CDR3 spans 12 amino acids. Per germline, CDR1 SGHAT and CDR2 FQNNGV. The CDR3 loop is CASSLVANEQYF. The DNA of the CDR3 is TGTGCCAGCAGCTTAGTGGCCAACGAGCAGTACTTC.

The V and J genes are TRBV5-1 and TRBJ2-1; 9 bases agree with TRBD2. The trim removed 0 bases at V and 7 bases at J, leaving 5 bases unmatched. The germline gives CDR1 SGHRS, CDR2 YFSETQ. The CDR3 is 15 residues long. The DNA for the CDR3 is TGCGCCAGCAGCTTGGACCGCGGGAGGGGAAATGAGCAGTTCTTC. This gives the protein CASSLDRGRGNEQFF. Full variable domain (remainder filled in from reference TRBV5-1 and TRBJ2-1): KAGVTQTPRYLIKTRGQQVTLSCSPISGHRSVSWYQQTPGQGLQFLFEYFSETQRNKGNFPGRFSGRQFSNSRSEMNVSTLELGDSALYLCASSLDRGRGNEQFFGPGTRLTVL.

This clonotype was recorded at least ten times. V usage is TRBV13 and J usage is TRBJ2-7; D is perhaps TRBD1 or TRBD2 (5 bases each). The germline V and J ends were trimmed by 9 bases and 7 bases, with 22 bases remaining between them. Germline assignment: CDR1 PRHDT and CDR2 FYEKMQ (reference sequence). This CDR3 comprises 14 residues. CDR3 sequence: CASTPPGPSGEQYF. Written as DNA, the CDR3 is TGTGCCAGTACCCCTCCGGGACCGAGTGGAGAGCAGTACTTC.

This clonotype was observed at least ten times. This chain links TRBV12-3 or TRBV12-4 with TRBJ2-3; 11 positions match TRBD1. This CDR3 is 16 amino acids long. The J segment lost 4 bases and the V segment lost 6 bases, leaving 9 bases of the junction unmatched. As DNA, the CDR3 is TGTGCCAGCAGACCCAGGGGGACAGGGGGTGCAGATACGCAGTATTTT. This translates into CASRPRGTGGADTQYF.

This clonotype was observed many times. The chain uses TRBV7-2 and TRBJ2-3; no reliable D call. The CDR3 runs to 14 residues. Germline V gives CDR1 SGHTA, CDR2 FQGNSA. V gave up 7 bases and J gave up 2 bases, with 13 bases separating them. The DNA of the CDR3 is TGTGCCAGCAAAACAAAGGTGTCCACAGATACGCAGTATTTT. Translating gives CASKTKVSTDTQYF. The full variable domain, rest sourced from reference TRBV7-2 and TRBJ2-3, is GAGVSQSPSNKVTEKGKDVELRCDPISGHTALYWYRQSLGQGLEFLIYFQGNSAPDKSGLPSDRFSAERTGGSVSTLTIQRTQQEDSAVYLCASKTKVSTDTQYFGPGTRLTVL.

This clonotype was detected a few times. The V call is TRBV29-1, the J call TRBJ2-5, with D unclear. Germline-derived CDR1 and CDR2 are SQVTM and ANQGSEA. CDR3 length: 13 amino acids. Between the trimmed V and J ends, which lost 3 bases and 2 bases, there was a span of 10 bases. This CDR3 reads CSVDWPPQETQYF. CDR3 coding DNA: TGCAGCGTTGATTGGCCCCCACAAGAGACCCAGTACTTC.

Only a few counts were recorded for this clonotype. V usage is TRBV10-3 and J usage is TRBJ2-7; D possibly matches TRBD1 or TRBD2 (6 bases each). The length of the CDR3 is 14 residues. Trimming took 7 bases from V and 1 from J, leaving 14 bases between them. Germline CDR1 is ENHRY and CDR2 is SYGVKD. As DNA, the CDR3 is TGTGCCATCATGAGGGGGGTGGGTTCCTACGAGCAGTACTTC. Its translation: CAIMRGVGSYEQYF.

This clonotype was seen only a few times. The chain combines TRBV10-2 with TRBJ2-3; tentative D call: TRBD1 (5 bases). The CDR3 sequence is 14 residues long. Trimming left V 5 bases short and J 0 bases short, with 9 bases between. Germline loops: CDR1 WSHSY, CDR2 SAAADI. The CDR3 protein is CASSLQASTDTQYF. The CDR3 region has the DNA TGCGCCAGCAGTTTACAGGCCAGCACAGATACGCAGTATTTT.

In its sample, this clonotype was seen a few times. This sequence joins TRBV20-1 and TRBJ2-7; the match to TRBD2 covers 12 bases. V was pared by 5 bases and J by 7 bases, with 6 bases of the junction left unmatched. Germline CDR1 and CDR2: DFQATT and SNEGSKA (reference sequence). CDR3 length: 13 amino acids. CDR3 nucleotide sequence: TGCAGTGCTTTGGGACTAGCGGGCGGTGAGCAGTACTTC. Encoded protein: CSALGLAGGEQYF.

The V call is TRBV9, the J call TRBJ1-1; no clear D. V was pared by 2 bases and J by 3 bases, with 8 bases between. CDR1 is SGDLS, CDR2 YYNGEE, per germline. The CDR3 contains 13 residues. The CDR3, as DNA: TGTGCCAGCAGCGTGACGGTGCACACTGAAGCTTTCTTT. It encodes CASSVTVHTEAFF. Looking up the rest from reference TRBV9 and TRBJ1-1 gives the full variable domain: DSGVTQTPKHLITATGQRVTLRCSPRSGDLSVYWYQQSLDQGLQFLIQYYNGEERAKGNILERFSAQQFPDLHSELNLSSLELGDSALYFCASSVTVHTEAFFGQGTRLTVV.